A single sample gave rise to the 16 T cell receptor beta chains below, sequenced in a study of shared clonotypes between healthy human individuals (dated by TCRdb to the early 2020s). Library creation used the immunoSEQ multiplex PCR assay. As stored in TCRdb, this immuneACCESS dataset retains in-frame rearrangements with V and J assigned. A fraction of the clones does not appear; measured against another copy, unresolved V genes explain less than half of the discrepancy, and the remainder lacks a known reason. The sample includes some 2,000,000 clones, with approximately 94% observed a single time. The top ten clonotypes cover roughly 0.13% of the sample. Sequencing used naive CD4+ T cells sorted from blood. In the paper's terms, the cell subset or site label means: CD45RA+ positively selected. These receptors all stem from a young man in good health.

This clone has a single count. The CDR3 coding sequence is TGTGCCAGCAGGGGGACAGCCACTGAAGCTTTCTTT. Its translation is CASRGTATEAFF. This chain uses TRBV6-1 with TRBJ1-1; 7 bases are shared with TRBD1. Germline-derived CDR1 and CDR2 are MNHNS and SASEGT. The CDR3 loop spans 12 amino acids. V lost 6 bases to trimming and J lost 4 bases; unmatched junction nucleotides: 2.

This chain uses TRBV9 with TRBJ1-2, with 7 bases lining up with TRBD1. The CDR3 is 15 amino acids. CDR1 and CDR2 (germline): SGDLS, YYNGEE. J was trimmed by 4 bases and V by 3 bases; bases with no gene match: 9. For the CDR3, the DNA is TGTGCCAGCAGCGAGCGCTGGACAGGATTCTATGGCTACACCTTC. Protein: CASSERWTGFYGYTF.

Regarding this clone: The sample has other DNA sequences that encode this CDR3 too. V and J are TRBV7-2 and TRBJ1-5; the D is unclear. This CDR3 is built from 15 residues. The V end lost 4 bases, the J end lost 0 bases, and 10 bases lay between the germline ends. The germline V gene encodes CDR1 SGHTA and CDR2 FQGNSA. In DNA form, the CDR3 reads TGTGCCAGCAGCTCCGACGGATATAGCAATCAGCCCCAGCATTTT. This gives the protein CASSSDGYSNQPQHF.

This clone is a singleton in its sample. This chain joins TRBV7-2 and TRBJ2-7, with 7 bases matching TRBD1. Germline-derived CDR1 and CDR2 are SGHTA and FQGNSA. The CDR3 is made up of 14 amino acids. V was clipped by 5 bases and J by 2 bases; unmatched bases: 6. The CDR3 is CASSRDSLAYEQYF. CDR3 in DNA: TGTGCCAGCAGCCGGGACAGCCTTGCCTACGAGCAGTACTTC.

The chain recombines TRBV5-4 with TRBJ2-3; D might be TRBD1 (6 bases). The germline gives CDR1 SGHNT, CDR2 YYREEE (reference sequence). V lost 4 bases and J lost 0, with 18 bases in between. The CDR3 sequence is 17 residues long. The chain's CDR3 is CASSPVVGAPSTDTQYF. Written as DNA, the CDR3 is TGTGCCAGCAGCCCTGTGGTGGGGGCCCCTAGCACAGATACGCAGTATTTT.

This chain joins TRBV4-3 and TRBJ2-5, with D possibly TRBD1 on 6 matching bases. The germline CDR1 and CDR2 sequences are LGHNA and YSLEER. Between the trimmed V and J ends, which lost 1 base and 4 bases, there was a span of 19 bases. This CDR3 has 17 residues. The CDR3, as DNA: TGCGCCAGCAGCCAAGCATTCCGGGCGCTAGGGGGAGAGACCCAGTACTTC. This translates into CASSQAFRALGGETQYF.

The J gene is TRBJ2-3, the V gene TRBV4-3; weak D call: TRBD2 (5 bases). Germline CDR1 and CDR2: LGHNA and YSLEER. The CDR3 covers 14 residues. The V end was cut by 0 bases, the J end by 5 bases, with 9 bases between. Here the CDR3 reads CASSQDRGGDTQYF. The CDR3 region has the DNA TGCGCCAGCAGCCAAGATCGGGGTGGAGATACGCAGTATTTT.

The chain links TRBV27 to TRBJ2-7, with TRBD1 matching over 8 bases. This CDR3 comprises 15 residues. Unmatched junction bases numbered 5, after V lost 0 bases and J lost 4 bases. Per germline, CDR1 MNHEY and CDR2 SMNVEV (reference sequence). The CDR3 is CASSLSPTGGYEQYF. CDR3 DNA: TGTGCCAGCAGTTTATCCCCTACAGGGGGGTACGAGCAGTACTTC.

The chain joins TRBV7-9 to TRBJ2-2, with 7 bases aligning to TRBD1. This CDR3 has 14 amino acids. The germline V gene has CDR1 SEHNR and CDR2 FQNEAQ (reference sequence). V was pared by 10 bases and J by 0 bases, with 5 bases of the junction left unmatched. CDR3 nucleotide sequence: TGTGCCACCTCGGGGACAGCGAACACCGGGGAGCTGTTTTTT. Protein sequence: CATSGTANTGELFF.

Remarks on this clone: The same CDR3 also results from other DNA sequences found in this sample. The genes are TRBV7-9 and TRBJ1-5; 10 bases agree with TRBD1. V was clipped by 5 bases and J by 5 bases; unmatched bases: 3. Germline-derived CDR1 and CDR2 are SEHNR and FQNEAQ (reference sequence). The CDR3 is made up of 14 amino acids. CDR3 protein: CASSRGQGDQPQHF. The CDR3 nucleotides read TGTGCCAGCAGCCGTGGACAGGGGGATCAGCCCCAGCATTTT.

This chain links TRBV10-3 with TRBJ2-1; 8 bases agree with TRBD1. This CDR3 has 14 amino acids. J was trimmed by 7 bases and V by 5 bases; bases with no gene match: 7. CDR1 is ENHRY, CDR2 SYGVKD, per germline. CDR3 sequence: CAISPLTGVNEQFF. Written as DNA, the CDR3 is TGTGCCATCAGTCCCCTGACAGGGGTGAATGAGCAGTTCTTC.

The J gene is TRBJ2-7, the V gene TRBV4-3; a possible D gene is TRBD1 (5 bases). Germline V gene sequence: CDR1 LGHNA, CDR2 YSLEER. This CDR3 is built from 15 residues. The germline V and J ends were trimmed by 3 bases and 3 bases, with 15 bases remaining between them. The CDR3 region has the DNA TGCGCCAGCAGCCAGGGTTACAGGCAAAACTACGAGCAGTACTTC. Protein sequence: CASSQGYRQNYEQYF.

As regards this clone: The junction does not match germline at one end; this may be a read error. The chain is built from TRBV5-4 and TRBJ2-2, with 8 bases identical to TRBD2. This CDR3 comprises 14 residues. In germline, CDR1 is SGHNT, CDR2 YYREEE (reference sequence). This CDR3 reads CADSERGNTGELFF. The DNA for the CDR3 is TGTGCTGACTCGGAGCGGGGGAACACCGGGGAGTTGTTTTTT.

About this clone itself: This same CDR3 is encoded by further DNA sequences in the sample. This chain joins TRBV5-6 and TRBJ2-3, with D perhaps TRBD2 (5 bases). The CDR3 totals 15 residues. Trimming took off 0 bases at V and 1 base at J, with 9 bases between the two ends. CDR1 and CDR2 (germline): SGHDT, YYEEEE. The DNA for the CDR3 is TGTGCCAGCAGCTTGGGGGTCGGGGGCACAGATACGCAGTATTTT. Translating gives CASSLGVGGTDTQYF.

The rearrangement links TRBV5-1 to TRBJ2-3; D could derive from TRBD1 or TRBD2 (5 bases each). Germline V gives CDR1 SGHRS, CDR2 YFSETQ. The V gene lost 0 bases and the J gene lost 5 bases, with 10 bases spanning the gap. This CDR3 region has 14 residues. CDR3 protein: CASSLVLGEDTQYF. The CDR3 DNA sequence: TGCGCCAGCAGCTTGGTCTTGGGGGAAGATACGCAGTATTTT.

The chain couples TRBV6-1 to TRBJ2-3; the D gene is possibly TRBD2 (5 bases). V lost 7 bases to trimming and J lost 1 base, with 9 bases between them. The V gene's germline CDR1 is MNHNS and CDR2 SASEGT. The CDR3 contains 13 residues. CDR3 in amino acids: CASTPGGTDTQYF. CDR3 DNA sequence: TGTGCCAGCACTCCCGGGGGCACAGATACGCAGTATTTT.